The clone carrying this T cell receptor (beta chain) was recorded only once. The data are from a study of control samples from healthy donors and cancer patients. Profiled with immunoSEQ multiplex PCR; TCRdb holds only in-frame clones, not every one. The table lists about 40,000 clones, about 87% of them singletons. This clonotype was sampled from a woman aged 55-70 years with lung cancer. Sequences were obtained from PBMCs.

CDR3 sequence: CASSITGTYEQYF. Written as DNA, the CDR3 is TGCGCCAGCAGCATAACAGGGACATACGAGCAGTACTTC. V is TRBV5-1 and J is TRBJ2-7, with D perhaps matching TRBD1 (6 bases). Germline-derived CDR1 and CDR2 are SGHRS and YFSETQ. The CDR3 has 13 amino acids. V was trimmed by 4 bases and J by 4 bases, leaving 12 bases between them.